This is a list of T cell receptor beta chains from one sample in a study of blood T cells in healthy people across ages. Via MiXCR, TCRdb re-called the 5' RACE reads, giving one row per CDR3 protein. The data contain approximately 490,000 distinct CDR3 sequences, 20% to 30% of them singletons. This same sample was also part of a study on T cells of mothers and their children.

The specimen was blood. These receptors originate from a boy younger than 18 in good health. Both conserved end residues are part of each CDR3. D genes are given only for firm matches. Only part of the rows carry a size: once, few, many, or a class if the clone is expanded.

TRBV19	-	-	TRBJ1-4	TGTGCCAGTAAGCGTGCGAATGAAAAACTGTTTTTT	CASKRANEKLFF
TRBV6-5	few	-	TRBJ1-4	TGTGCCAGCAGTTACAAAACAGGGTTCCGTCGTGAAAAACTGTTTTTT	CASSYKTGFRREKLFF
TRBV7-2	-	TRBD2	TRBJ2-3	TGTGCCAGCAGCTTAAGGCGGGGGGGCCCAGGTACGCAGTATTTT	CASSLRRGGPGTQYF
TRBV12-3/TRBV12-4	few	-	TRBJ1-2	TGTGCCAGTCAGCCGGGCCAAGGGGGCTATGGCTACACCTTC	CASQPGQGGYGYTF
TRBV27	-	-	TRBJ1-2	TGTGCCAGCAGTTCTCCAGGCTTGGGCTATGGCTACACCTTC	CASSSPGLGYGYTF
TRBV4-1	-	TRBD2	TRBJ2-7	TGCGCCAGCAGCCAAGAAGCGGGGGACGAGCAGTACTTC	CASSQEAGDEQYF
TRBV7-2	-	TRBD1	TRBJ1-1	TGTGCCAGCAGCCCGAGGACAGGGGGGAGGATGAACACTGAAGCTTTCTTT	CASSPRTGGRMNTEAFF
TRBV27	-	-	TRBJ1-1	TGTGCCAGCAGTTTGAGACAGACGAACACTGAAGCTTTCTTT	CASSLRQTNTEAFF
TRBV5-1	-	-	TRBJ1-4	TGCGCCAGCAGCGGGCAGGGGACGTTGAATGAAAAACTGTTTTTT	CASSGQGTLNEKLFF
TRBV5-6	-	-	TRBJ2-3	TGTGCCAGCAGCTTGTTAAGTGGCGGGTCAGATACGCAGTATTTT	CASSLLSGGSDTQYF
TRBV4-3	-	TRBD1	TRBJ1-2	TGCGCCAGCAGCCAAGCCCCGGGACAGGTTTTCTATGGCTACACCTTC	CASSQAPGQVFYGYTF
TRBV12-3/TRBV12-4	once	-	TRBJ1-1	TGTGCCAGCAAACTCTACGGCGGCGGGGGCACTGAAGCTTTCTTT	CASKLYGGGGTEAFF
TRBV18	few	-	TRBJ2-5	TGTGCCAGCTCACCAATCCGGGACCAAGAGACCCAGTACTTC	CASSPIRDQETQYF
TRBV5-4	-	-	TRBJ1-4	TGCGCCAGCAGCTTCATATCCGGAAAACTGTTTTTT	CASSFISGKLFF
TRBV27	-	-	TRBJ1-2	TGTGCCAGCAGAGCCTGGCGGGGACACGCATCTAACTATGGCTACACCTTC	CASRAWRGHASNYGYTF
TRBV28	-	-	TRBJ2-5	TGTGCCAGCAGTCACGGACAGACCTCGAGGGAGACCCAGTACTTC	CASSHGQTSRETQYF